The 5 T cell receptor beta chains below all came from one sample that was sequenced in a study of cytomegalovirus exposure and HLA in healthy donors. Libraries were prepared by immunoSEQ multiplex PCR; TCRdb keeps only in-frame clonotypes and omits some of them. The sample includes about 71,000 clones, approximately 94% of them seen just once. The specimen was PBMCs. Receptor source: a woman between 18 and 29 years old in good health and CMV-seronegative.

The rearrangement joins TRBV18 to TRBJ2-4; tentative D call: TRBD1 (5 bases). Trimming removed 3 bases at V and 3 bases at J, with 9 bases between. This CDR3 is 14 amino acids long. Germline loops: CDR1 KGHSH, CDR2 LQKENI. DNA of the CDR3: TGTGCCAGCTCACCGGGAAGGGGCAAAAACATTCAGTACTTC. Protein: CASSPGRGKNIQYF.

In this sample, this clone turned up once. The rearrangement links TRBV6-5 to TRBJ1-2; a weak D match, TRBD1 (6 bases). The germline CDR1 and CDR2 sequences are MNHEY and SVGAGI. The length of the CDR3 is 14 residues. The germline V and J ends were trimmed by 6 bases and 4 bases, with 15 bases remaining between them. Here the CDR3 reads CASRPDRLIYGYTF. DNA of the CDR3: TGTGCCAGCAGACCCGACAGGTTAATCTATGGCTACACCTTC.

The rearrangement uses TRBV5-6 and TRBJ2-1; D is unresolved. CDR3 length: 14 residues. V was cut by 4 bases and J by 4 bases, with 12 bases left in between. Germline V CDR1 and CDR2: SGHDT, YYEEEE. CDR3 amino acids: CASSPPGVYNEQFF. DNA for the CDR3: TGTGCCAGCAGCCCGCCAGGCGTTTACAATGAGCAGTTCTTC.

This rearrangement joins TRBV9 to TRBJ1-6, with TRBD1 as a possible D gene (5 bases). The CDR3 has 14 residues. With 3 bases removed from V and 7 bases from J, the gap between germline ends came to 11 bases. The germline gives CDR1 SGDLS, CDR2 YYNGEE. CDR3 loop: CASSAGTENSPLHF. The DNA for the CDR3 is TGTGCCAGCAGCGCCGGGACTGAAAATTCACCCCTCCACTTT.

The chain combines TRBV5-6 with TRBJ2-1; 7 bases are shared with TRBD1. Germline V CDR1 and CDR2: SGHDT, YYEEEE. V trimming: 4 bases; J trimming: 8 bases; junction bases outside the gene matches: 6. The CDR3 loop spans 13 amino acids. The CDR3 loop reads CASSIQGTDEQFF. The CDR3 region has the DNA TGTGCCAGCAGCATACAGGGGACGGATGAGCAGTTCTTC.